This T cell receptor (beta chain) was observed in a study of blood T cell repertoires in COVID-19. The wider study: Samples of COVID-19 (acute and convalescent) were obtained from the United States, Italy and Spain. From T cells, B-cell-depleted T cells, or PBMCs came the material, which was cDNA or gDNA.

CDR1 is LGHNA, CDR2 YNFKEQ, per germline. The CDR3 is 16 residues long. Trimming removed 0 bases at V and 4 bases at J, with 15 bases between. The authors' processing: Amplification from reference gene primers served as the basis for estimated nucleated cell counts. Assay: immunoSEQ multiplex PCR; the TCRdb copy retains only in-frame clones and omits some. For V, J and clone size, that table is used; D and trimming come from the DNA. Counted here are 430,000 or so clones, around 90% occurring once; the ten biggest clones make up roughly 0.87%. Sequenced sample: peripheral blood. This clonotype was obtained from a man in his late teens or twenties with COVID-19, enrolled during active disease. This rearrangement joins TRBV4-2 to TRBJ2-5; D may be TRBD2 (6 bases). CDR3 DNA: TGTGCCAGCAGCCAAGATTTTGGGCGGGACGGAGAGACCCAGTACTTC. This encodes CASSQDFGRDGETQYF.